This T cell receptor beta chain was found in a study of immune cell composition in non-small cell lung cancer. Overall study findings and caveats: Tumour-associated clones >0.5% occurred in 25% to 40% of adenocarcinomas, 75% of squamous.

Regarding this clone: Its antigen is unidentified.

V was shortened by 0 bases and J by 0 bases, with 9 bases between the two germline ends. This CDR3 has 16 residues. The germline gives CDR1 SGHRS, CDR2 YFSETQ. Here immunoSEQ multiplex PCR was the method, and the copy in TCRdb shows in-frame clones only, minus some. The sample holds around 3,700 clones, around 68% seen once. Material for sequencing was lung tumor tissue. The sequence derives from a human donor with non-small cell lung cancer. The rearrangement joins TRBV5-1 to TRBJ1-4; D may be TRBD1 (5 bases). CDR3 DNA: TGCGCCAGCAGCTTGGGGGGACTACCAACTAATGAAAAACTGTTTTTT. Translation: CASSLGGLPTNEKLFF.